A few counts support the clone carrying this T cell receptor (beta chain). Antigen: not known. The V and J ends lost 6 bases and 3 bases, in that order; junction bases with no gene match: 7. This CDR3 has 15 residues. The germline gives CDR1 KGHSH, CDR2 LQKENI. As to time point: persistent/refractory GD, antithyroid drugs over 5 years with positive TRAb. Extracted RNA from PBMCs served as the source of the TCR library. Xi'an, China, was home to the endocrinology department that provided patients. These data come from a study of regulatory T cells in long-lasting Graves disease. The wider study: Over 5 years on antithyroid drugs plus positive TSH receptor antibodies marked Graves' disease as persistent. Study-level results: Persistent disease exhibited a predilection for TRBV28, TRBJ1-2 and TRBJ2-5.

Arm-PCR of CDR3 regions and iRepertoire HTBI primers were used to build TCR beta libraries. TCRdb reprocessed the multiplex PCR reads via MiXCR and lists one record per CDR3 protein. The sample lists 300,000 to 500,000 distinct CDR3 sequences; more than 20% were seen once. V is TRBV18 and J is TRBJ1-2; 10 bases align to TRBD1. The sequenced sample was peripheral blood mononuclear cells (PBMCs), obtained when the disease was refractory, from a patient treated with antithyroid drugs. This receptor was identified in a female donor with Graves disease. CDR3 amino acids: CASSTGQGFDYGYTF. The DNA of the CDR3 is TGTGCCAGCTCGACGGGACAGGGGTTTGACTATGGCTACACCTTC.